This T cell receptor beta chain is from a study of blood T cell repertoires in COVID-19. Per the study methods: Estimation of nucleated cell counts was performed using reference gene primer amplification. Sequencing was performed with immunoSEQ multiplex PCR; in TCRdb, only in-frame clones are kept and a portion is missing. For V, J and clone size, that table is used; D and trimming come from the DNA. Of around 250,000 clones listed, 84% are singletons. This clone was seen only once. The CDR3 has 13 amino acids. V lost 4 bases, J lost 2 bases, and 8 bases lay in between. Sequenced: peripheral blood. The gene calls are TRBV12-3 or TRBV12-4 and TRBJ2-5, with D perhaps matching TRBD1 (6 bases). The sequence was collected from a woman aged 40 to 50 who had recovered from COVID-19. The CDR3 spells CASSSGTQETQYF. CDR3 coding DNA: TGTGCCAGCAGTTCCGGGACACAAGAGACCCAGTACTTC.